Presented here are 3 T cell receptor beta chains from one specimen sequenced in a study of post-analysis software for immune sequencing data (dated by TCRdb to between 2014 and 2017). The paper's findings and limits, for the study overall: About 5 TRBV segments, including TRBV5-6, TRBV5-1 and TRBV20-1, were significantly more frequent in patients than controls.

Library generation was performed with PCR. Sequencing relied on an Illumina HiSeq 2500. Unique molecular identifiers were incorporated into TCR beta cDNA libraries to reduce PCR and sequencing biases. TCRdb reran the public reads through fastp at Q25 and MiXCR, keeping productive beta chains. Rows with a matching CDR3 protein are joined into one entry that keeps the most common DNA and genes. The sample records approximately 730,000 distinct CDR3 sequences, 46% of which are singletons. Of the sample, 4.9% falls within the top ten clones. For these TCRs, the target antigens are not known. Sequenced sample: blood. These receptors came from a girl aged 10-17 years with multiple sclerosis.

The chain links TRBV12-3 or TRBV12-4 to TRBJ2-5; 8 positions agree with TRBD2. The DNA end lines up better with TRBJ2-7; the J call may be wrong. CDR3 length: 14 amino acids. CDR3 in amino acids: CASSWGRGAYEQYF. The CDR3 coding sequence is TGTGCCAGCAGCTGGGGGCGGGGGGCTTACGAGCAGTACTTC.

The gene calls are TRBV10-3 and TRBJ2-7; D possibly corresponds to TRBD2 (6 bases). Germline V gene data show CDR1 as ENHRY and CDR2 as SYGVKD. CDR3 length: 16 amino acids. The V and J ends lost 8 bases and 1 base respectively, with 21 bases between them. The CDR3, as DNA: TGTGCCATCCGAACGGGAGAAACCCCGAGGTCCTACGAGCAGTACTTC. Translation gives CAIRTGETPRSYEQYF.

This clonotype was recorded only once. A junction end diverges from the germline sequence, so it may reflect a read error. The rearrangement uses TRBV6-2 or TRBV6-3 and TRBJ1-2; D perhaps matches TRBD1 (5 bases). CDR3 size: 15 residues. The germline gives CDR1 MNHEY, CDR2 SVGEGT. Here the CDR3 reads CASSQQAAGFYGHTF. In DNA form, the CDR3 reads TGTGCCAGCAGTCAACAGGCGGCGGGGTTCTATGGCCACACCTTC.